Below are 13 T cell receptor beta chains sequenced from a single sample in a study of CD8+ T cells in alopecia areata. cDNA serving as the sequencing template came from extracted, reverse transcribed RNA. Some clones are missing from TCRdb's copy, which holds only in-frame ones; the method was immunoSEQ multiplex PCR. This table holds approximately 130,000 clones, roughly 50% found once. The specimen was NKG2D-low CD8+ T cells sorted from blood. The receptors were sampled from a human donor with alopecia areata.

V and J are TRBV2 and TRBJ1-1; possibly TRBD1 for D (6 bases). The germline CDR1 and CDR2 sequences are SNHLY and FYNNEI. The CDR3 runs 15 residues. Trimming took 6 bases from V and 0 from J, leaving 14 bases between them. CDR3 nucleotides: TGTGCCAGCAGCGAGGGTGGGGGCCTGAACACTGAAGCTTTCTTT. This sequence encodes CASSEGGGLNTEAFF.

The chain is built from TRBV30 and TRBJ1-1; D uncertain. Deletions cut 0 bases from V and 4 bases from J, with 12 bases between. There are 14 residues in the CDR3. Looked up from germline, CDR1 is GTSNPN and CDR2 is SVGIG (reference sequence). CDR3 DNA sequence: TGTGCCTGGAGTGTAAGTTGGGGAGGCACTGAAGCTTTCTTT. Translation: CAWSVSWGGTEAFF. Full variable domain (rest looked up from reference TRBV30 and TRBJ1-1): SQTIHQWPATLVQPVGSPLSLECTVEGTSNPNLYWYRQAAGRGLQLLFYSVGIGQISSEVPQNLSASRPQDRQFILSSKKLLLSDSGFYLCAWSVSWGGTEAFFGQGTRLTVV.

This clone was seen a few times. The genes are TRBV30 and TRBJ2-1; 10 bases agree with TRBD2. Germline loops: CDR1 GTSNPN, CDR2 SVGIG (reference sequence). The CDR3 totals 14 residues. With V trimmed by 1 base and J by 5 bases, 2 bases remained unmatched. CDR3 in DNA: TGTGCCTGGAGTGGACTAGCGGGCAACAATGAGCAGTTCTTC. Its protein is CAWSGLAGNNEQFF. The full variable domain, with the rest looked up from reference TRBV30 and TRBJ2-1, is SQTIHQWPATLVQPVGSPLSLECTVEGTSNPNLYWYRQAAGRGLQLLFYSVGIGQISSEVPQNLSASRPQDRQFILSSKKLLLSDSGFYLCAWSGLAGNNEQFFGPGTRLTVL.

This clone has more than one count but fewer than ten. The CDR3 DNA reads as TGCAGCGTGTGGGGAGGCGGGGAAGAGACCCAGTACTTC. This encodes CSVWGGGEETQYF. The chain has TRBV29-1 and TRBJ2-5, with D possibly matching TRBD2 (6 bases). Trimming left V 6 bases short and J 3 bases short, with 14 bases between. The germline V gene has CDR1 SQVTM and CDR2 ANQGSEA. The CDR3 extends over 13 amino acids.

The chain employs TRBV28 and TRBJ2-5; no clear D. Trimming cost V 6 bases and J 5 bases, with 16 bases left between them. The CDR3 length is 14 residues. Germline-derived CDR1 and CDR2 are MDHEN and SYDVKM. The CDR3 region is CASSPVLGPETQYF. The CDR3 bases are TGTGCCAGCAGCCCAGTTCTCGGACCGGAGACCCAGTACTTC.

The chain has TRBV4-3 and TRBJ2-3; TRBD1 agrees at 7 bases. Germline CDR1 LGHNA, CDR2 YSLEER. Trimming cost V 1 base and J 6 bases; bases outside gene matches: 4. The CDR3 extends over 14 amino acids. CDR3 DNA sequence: TGCGCCAGCAGCCAAGGTAGAGGGGGCGATACGCAGTATTTT. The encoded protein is CASSQGRGGDTQYF.

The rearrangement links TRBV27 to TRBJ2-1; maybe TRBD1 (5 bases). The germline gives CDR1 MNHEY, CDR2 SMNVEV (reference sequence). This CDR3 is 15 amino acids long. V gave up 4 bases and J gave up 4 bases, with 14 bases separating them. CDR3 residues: CASSSGHGPYNEQFF. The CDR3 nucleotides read TGTGCCAGCAGTTCAGGACACGGGCCATACAATGAGCAGTTCTTC.

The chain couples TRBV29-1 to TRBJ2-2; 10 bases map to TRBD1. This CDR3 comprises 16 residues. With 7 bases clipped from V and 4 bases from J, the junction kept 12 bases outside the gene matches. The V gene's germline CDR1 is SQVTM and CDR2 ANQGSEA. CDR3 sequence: CSADLDGTGVTGELFF. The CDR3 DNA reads TGCAGCGCGGATTTAGATGGGACAGGGGTCACCGGGGAGCTGTTTTTT.

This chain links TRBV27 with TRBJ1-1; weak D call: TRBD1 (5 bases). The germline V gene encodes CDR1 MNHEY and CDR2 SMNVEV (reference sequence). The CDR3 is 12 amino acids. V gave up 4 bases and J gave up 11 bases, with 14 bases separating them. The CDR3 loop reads CASSSGSLTAFF. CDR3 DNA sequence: TGTGCCAGCAGTTCAGGGTCTCTTACGGCTTTCTTT.

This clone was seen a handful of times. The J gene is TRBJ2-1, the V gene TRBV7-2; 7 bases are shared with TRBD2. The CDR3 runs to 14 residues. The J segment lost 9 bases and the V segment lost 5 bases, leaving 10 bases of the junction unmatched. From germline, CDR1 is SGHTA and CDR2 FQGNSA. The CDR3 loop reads CASSPGDYFPEQFF. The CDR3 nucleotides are TGTGCCAGCAGCCCTGGGGACTACTTTCCTGAGCAGTTCTTC.

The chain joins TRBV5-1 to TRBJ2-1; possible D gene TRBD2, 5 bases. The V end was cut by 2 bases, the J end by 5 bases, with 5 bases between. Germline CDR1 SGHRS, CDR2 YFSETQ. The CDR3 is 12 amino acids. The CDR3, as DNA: TGCGCCAGCAGCTTCGGGGACAATGAGCAGTTCTTC. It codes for CASSFGDNEQFF.

The CDR3 loop reads CACNEQFF. In DNA, the CDR3 is TGTGCCTGCAATGAGCAGTTCTTC. The rearrangement links TRBV30 to TRBJ2-1, with D unresolved. This CDR3 region has 8 residues. Trimming took 6 bases from V and 6 from J, leaving 0 bases between them. The germline V gene encodes CDR1 GTSNPN and CDR2 SVGIG (reference sequence).

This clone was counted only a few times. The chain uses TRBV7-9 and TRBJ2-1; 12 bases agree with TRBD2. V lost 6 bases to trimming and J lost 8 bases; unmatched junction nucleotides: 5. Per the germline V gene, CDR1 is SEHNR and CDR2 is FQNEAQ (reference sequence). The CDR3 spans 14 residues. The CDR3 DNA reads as TGTGCCAGCAGAAATCTAGCGGGAGGGGATGAGCAGTTCTTC. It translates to CASRNLAGGDEQFF.